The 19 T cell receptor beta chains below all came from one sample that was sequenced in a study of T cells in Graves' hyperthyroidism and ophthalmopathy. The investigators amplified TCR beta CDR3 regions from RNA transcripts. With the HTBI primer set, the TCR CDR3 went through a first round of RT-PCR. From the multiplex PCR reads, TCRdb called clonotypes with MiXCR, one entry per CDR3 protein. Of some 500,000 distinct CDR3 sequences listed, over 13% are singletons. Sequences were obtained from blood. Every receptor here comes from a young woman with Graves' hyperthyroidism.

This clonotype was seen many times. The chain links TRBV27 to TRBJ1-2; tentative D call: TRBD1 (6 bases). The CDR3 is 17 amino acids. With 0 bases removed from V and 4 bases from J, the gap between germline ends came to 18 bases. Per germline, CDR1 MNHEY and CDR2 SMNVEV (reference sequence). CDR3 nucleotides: TGTGCCAGCAGTTTATCCCCCCTGGGGGGGCAATTCTATGGCTACACCTTC. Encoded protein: CASSLSPLGGQFYGYTF.

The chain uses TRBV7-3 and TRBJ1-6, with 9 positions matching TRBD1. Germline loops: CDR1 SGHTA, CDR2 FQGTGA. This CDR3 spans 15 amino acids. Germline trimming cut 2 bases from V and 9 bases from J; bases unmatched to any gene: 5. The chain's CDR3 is CASSLVGQGFSPLHF. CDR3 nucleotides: TGTGCCAGCAGCTTAGTAGGACAGGGGTTTTCACCCCTCCACTTT.

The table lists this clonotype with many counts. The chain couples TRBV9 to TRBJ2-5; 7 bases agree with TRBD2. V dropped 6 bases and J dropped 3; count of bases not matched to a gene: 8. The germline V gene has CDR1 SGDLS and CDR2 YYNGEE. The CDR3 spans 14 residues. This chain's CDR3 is CASNPWEGEETQYF. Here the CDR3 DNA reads TGTGCCAGCAACCCGTGGGAGGGAGAAGAGACCCAGTACTTC.

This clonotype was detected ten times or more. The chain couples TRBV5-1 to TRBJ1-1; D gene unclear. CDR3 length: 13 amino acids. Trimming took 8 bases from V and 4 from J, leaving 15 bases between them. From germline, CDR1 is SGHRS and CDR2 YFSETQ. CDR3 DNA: TGCGCCAGTAAATCACGGCTGGGCACTGAAGCTTTCTTT. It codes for CASKSRLGTEAFF.

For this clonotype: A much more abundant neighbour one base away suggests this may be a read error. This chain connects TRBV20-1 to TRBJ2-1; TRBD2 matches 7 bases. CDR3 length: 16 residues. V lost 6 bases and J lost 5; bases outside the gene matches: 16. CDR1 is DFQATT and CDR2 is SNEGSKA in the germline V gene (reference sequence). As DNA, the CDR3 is TGCAGTGCCTCACCTACGTTAGCGGGCCCGCACAATGAGCAGTTCTTC. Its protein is CSASPTLAGPHNEQFF.

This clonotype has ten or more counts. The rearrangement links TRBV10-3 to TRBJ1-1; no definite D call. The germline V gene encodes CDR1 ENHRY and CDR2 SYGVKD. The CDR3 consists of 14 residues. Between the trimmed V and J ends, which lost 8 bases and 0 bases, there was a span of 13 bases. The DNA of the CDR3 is TGTGCCATCGGCGCAGGAATCATGAACACTGAAGCTTTCTTT. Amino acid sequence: CAIGAGIMNTEAFF.

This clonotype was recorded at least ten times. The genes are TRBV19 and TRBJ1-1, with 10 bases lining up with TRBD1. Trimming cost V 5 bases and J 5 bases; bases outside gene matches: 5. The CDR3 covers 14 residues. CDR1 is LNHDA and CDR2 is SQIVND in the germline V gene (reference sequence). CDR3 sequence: CASSPGQGRTEAFF. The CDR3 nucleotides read TGTGCCAGTAGTCCGGGACAGGGGAGAACTGAAGCTTTCTTT.

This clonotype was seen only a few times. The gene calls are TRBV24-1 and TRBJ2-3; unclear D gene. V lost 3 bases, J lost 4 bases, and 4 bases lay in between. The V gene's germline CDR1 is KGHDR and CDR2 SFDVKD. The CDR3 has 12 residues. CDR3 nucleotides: TGTGCCACCAGTGATCCAGCAGATACGCAGTATTTT. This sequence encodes CATSDPADTQYF.

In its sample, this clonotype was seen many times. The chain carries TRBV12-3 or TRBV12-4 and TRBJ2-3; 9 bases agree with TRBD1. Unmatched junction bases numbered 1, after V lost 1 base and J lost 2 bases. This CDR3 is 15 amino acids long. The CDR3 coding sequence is TGTGCCAGCAGTTTAGGGACAGGGGTCACAGATACGCAGTATTTT. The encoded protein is CASSLGTGVTDTQYF.

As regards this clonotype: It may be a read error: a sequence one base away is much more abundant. As DNA, the CDR3 is TGTGCCAGCAGCGTAGAGGGACTAGCATGGAGTGAGCAGTTCTTC. It translates to CASSVEGLAWSEQFF. The V and J genes are TRBV9 and TRBJ2-1; 9 nucleotides align to TRBD2. The J segment lost 9 bases and the V segment lost 0 bases, leaving 7 bases of the junction unmatched. The CDR3 is made up of 15 amino acids. Germline assignment: CDR1 SGDLS and CDR2 YYNGEE.

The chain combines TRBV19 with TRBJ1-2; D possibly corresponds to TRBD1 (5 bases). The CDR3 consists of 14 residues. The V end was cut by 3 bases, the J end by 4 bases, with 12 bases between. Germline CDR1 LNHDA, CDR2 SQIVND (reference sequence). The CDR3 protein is CASSMGGVAYGYTF. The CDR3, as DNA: TGTGCCAGTAGTATGGGGGGGGTGGCCTATGGCTACACCTTC.

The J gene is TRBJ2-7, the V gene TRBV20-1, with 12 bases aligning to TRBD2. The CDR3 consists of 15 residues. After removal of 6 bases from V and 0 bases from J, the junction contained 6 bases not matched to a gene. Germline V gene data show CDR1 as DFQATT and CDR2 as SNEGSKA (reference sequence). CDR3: CSAERTSGASYEQYF. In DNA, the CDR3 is TGCAGTGCCGAGAGGACTAGCGGGGCCTCCTACGAGCAGTACTTC.

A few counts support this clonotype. CDR3 DNA: TGTGCCAGCAGTCAGTCCGGGATCATGAACACTGAAGCTTTCTTT. Translating gives CASSQSGIMNTEAFF. This chain connects TRBV27 to TRBJ1-1; no clear D gene. Germline values: CDR1 MNHEY, CDR2 SMNVEV (reference sequence). The CDR3 totals 15 residues. V lost 5 bases to trimming and J lost 0 bases, with 13 bases between them.

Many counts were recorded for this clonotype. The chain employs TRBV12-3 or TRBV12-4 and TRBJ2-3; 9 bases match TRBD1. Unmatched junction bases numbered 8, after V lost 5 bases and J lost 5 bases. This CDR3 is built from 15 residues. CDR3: CASSPRQGGGDTQYF. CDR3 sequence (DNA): TGTGCCAGCAGTCCACGACAGGGGGGAGGAGATACGCAGTATTTT.

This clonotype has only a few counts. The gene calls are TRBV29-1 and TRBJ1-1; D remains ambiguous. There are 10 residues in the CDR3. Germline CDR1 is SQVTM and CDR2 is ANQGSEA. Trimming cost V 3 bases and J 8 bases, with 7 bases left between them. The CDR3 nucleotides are TGCAGCGTTGACGGTGGAGAAGCTTTCTTT. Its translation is CSVDGGEAFF.

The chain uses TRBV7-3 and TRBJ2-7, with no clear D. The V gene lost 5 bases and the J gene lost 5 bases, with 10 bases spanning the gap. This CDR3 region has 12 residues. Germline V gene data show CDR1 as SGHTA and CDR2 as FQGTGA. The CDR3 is CASSLRPNEQYV. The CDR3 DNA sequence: TGTGCCAGCAGCCTTAGGCCCAACGAGCAGTACGTC.

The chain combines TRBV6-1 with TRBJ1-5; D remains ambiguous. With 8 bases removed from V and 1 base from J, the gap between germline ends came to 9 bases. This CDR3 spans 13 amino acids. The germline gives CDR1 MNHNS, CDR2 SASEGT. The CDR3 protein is CASGYDSNQPQHF. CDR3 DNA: TGTGCCAGCGGGTATGACAGCAATCAGCCCCAGCATTTT.

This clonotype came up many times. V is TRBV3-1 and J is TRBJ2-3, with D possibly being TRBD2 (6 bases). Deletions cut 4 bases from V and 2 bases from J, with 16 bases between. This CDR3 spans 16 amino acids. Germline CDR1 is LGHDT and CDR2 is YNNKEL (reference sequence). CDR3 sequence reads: CASSLLAESPTDTQYF. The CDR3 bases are TGTGCCAGCAGCCTCTTAGCGGAGAGCCCCACAGATACGCAGTATTTT.

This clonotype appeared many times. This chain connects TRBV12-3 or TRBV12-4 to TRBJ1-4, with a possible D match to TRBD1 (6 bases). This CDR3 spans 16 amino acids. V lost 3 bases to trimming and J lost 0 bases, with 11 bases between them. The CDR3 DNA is TGTGCCAGCAGTTTGGGACACCTTGCAACTAATGAAAAACTGTTTTTT. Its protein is CASSLGHLATNEKLFF.